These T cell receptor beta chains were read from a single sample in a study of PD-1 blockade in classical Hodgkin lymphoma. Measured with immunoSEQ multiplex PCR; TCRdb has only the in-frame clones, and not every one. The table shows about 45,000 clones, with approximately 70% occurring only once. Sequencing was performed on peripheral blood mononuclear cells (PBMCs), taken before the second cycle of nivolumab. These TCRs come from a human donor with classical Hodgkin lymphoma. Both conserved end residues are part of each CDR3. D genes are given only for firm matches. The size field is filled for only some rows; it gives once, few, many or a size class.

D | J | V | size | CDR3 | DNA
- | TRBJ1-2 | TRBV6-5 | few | CASSPRGYGYTF | TGTGCCAGCAGTCCTCGGGGGTATGGCTACACCTTC
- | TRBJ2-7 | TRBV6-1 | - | CASSEPRGQTLYEQYF | TGTGCCAGCAGTGAACCAAGGGGTCAAACTCTCTACGAGCAGTACTTC
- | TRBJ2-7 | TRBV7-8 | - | CASSLGRTYEQYF | TGTGCCAGCAGCTTAGGCAGGACCTACGAGCAGTACTTC
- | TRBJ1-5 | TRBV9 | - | CASSGEGFQPQHF | TGTGCCAGCAGCGGGGAGGGGTTTCAGCCCCAGCATTTT
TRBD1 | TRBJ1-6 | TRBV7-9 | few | CASKNRDSNNSPLHF | TGTGCCAGCAAAAACCGGGACAGTAATAATTCACCCCTCCACTTT
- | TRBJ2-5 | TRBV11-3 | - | CASSHDRPVKTQYF | TGTGCCAGCAGTCACGACCGACCTGTTAAGACCCAGTACTTC
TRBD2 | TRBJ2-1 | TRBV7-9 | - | CASSQGTSGSPWGNEQFF | TGTGCCAGCAGCCAAGGGACTAGCGGGAGTCCCTGGGGGAATGAGCAGTTCTTC
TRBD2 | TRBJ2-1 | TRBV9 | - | CASSETSGVNEQFF | TGTGCCAGCAGCGAGACAAGCGGGGTCAATGAGCAGTTCTTC
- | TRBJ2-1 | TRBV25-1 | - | CASSSGFGDEQFF | TGTGCCAGCAGTTCGGGGTTCGGTGATGAGCAGTTCTTC
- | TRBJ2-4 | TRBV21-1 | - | CASSKAPGQHGVDYGKNIQYF | TGTGCCAGCAGCAAAGCGCCGGGGCAGCATGGGGTGGACTACGGCAAAAACATTCAGTACTTC
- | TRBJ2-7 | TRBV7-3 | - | CASSLTDSYEQYF | TGTGCCAGCAGCTTAACGGACTCCTACGAGCAGTACTTC
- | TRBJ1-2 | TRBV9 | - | CASSVVGSPRRYGYTF | TGTGCCAGCAGCGTAGTGGGGTCTCCGCGCCGCTATGGCTACACCTTC
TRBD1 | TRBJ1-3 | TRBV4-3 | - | CASSQDRRGGNTIYF | TGCGCCAGCAGCCAAGATCGCAGGGGGGGAAACACCATATATTTT
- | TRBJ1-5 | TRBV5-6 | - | CASSPHPGSNQPQHF | TGTGCCAGCAGCCCGCACCCAGGGTCCAATCAGCCCCAGCATTTT
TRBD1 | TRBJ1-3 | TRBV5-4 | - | CASSEGQGRSGNTIYF | TGTGCCAGCAGCGAAGGACAGGGTCGCTCTGGAAACACCATATATTTT
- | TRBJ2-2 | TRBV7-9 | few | CASSHPRGPGELFF | TGTGCCAGCAGCCATCCCCGGGGACCCGGGGAGCTGTTTTTT
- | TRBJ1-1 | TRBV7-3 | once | CASSLDSFPEAFF | TGTGCCAGCAGCTTAGACTCTTTCCCTGAAGCTTTCTTT
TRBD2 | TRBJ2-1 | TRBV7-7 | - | CASSRSGGDNEQFF | TGTGCCAGCAGCCGTAGCGGGGGGGACAATGAGCAGTTCTTC
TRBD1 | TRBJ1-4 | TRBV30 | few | CAWGFGQGLFEKLFF | TGTGCCTGGGGTTTCGGACAGGGCCTTTTCGAGAAACTGTTTTTT
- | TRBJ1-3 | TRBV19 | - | CASSSAGNTIYF | TGTGCCAGTAGTTCCGCCGGAAACACCATATATTTT
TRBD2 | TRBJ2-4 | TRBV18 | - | CASSPPSGGYENIQYF | TGTGCCAGCTCACCACCGAGCGGGGGATATGAAAACATTCAGTACTTC
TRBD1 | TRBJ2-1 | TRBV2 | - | CASRLGRGRGFF | TGTGCCAGCAGATTAGGAAGGGGGCGCGGGTTCTTC
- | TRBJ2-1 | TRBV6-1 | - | CASSEGMPRGNEQFF | TGTGCCAGCAGTGAAGGAATGCCGCGGGGCAATGAGCAGTTCTTC
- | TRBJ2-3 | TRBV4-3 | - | CASSQALQIRGPTDTQYF | TGCGCCAGCAGCCAAGCCCTCCAGATCCGGGGGCCCACAGATACGCAGTATTTT
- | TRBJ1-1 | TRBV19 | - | CASSPGTMSRSTEAFF | TGTGCCAGTAGTCCGGGGACAATGAGTAGGTCAACTGAAGCTTTCTTT
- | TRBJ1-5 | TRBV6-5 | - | CASSYDGGSNQPQHF | TGTGCCAGCAGTTACGACGGGGGTAGCAATCAGCCCCAGCATTTT